These 17 T cell receptor beta chains originate from one sample sequenced in a study of blood T cells in healthy people across ages (dated by TCRdb to about 2015). Libraries were constructed by 5' RACE. Sequenced using an Illumina HiSeq 2500. A second PCR of about 7 to 12 cycles was run with a J-beta primer mix and a sample-barcoded 5' primer. TCRdb took the public reads, trimmed them with fastp at Q25, ran MiXCR for clone calling and kept in-frame beta chains. Identical CDR3 proteins give one entry, which carries the most common genes and DNA. Here the sample has 1.5 million to 2 million distinct CDR3 sequences; 25% to 30% occur a single time. In total, the top ten clones hold around 7.7% of the sample. The sample was blood. These receptors were taken from a woman aged 25 to 39 in good health.

V and J are TRBV7-9 and TRBJ2-6; possible D gene TRBD2, 5 bases. The CDR3 consists of 17 residues. In germline, CDR1 is SEHNR, CDR2 FQNEAQ (reference sequence). V dropped 5 bases and J dropped 0 bases, with 14 bases sitting between them. The CDR3 sequence is CASSRGGLSSGANVLTF. The CDR3 DNA sequence: TGTGCCAGCAGCCGAGGAGGACTTAGCTCTGGGGCCAACGTCCTGACTTTC. The whole variable domain, remainder taken from reference TRBV7-9 and TRBJ2-6, is DTGVSQNPRHKITKRGQNVTFRCDPISEHNRLYWYRQTLGQGPEFLTYFQNEAQLEKSRLLSDRFSAERPKGSFSTLEIQRTEQGDSAMYLCASSRGGLSSGANVLTFGAGSRLTVL.

The chain employs TRBV11-1 and TRBJ2-1, with 10 bases matching TRBD1. Germline trimming cut 5 bases from V and 5 bases from J; bases unmatched to any gene: 6. Germline CDR1 SGHAT, CDR2 FQDESV (reference sequence). CDR3 length: 15 residues. The CDR3 DNA is TGTGCCAGCAGCCCCATTGACAGGGGGCACAATGAGCAGTTCTTC. This encodes CASSPIDRGHNEQFF.

This clonotype was seen only a few times. The rearrangement uses TRBV7-2 and TRBJ2-7; D is undetermined. The length of the CDR3 is 11 residues. CDR1 SGHTA and CDR2 FQGNSA come from the germline V gene. The germline V and J ends were trimmed by 4 bases and 7 bases, with 8 bases remaining between them. The CDR3 DNA reads as TGTGCCAGCAGCTACCAGTGGGAGCAGTACTTC. Translating it yields CASSYQWEQYF.

This chain connects TRBV2 to TRBJ1-3, with a weak D call TRBD1 (5 bases). Trimming took off 5 bases at V and 3 bases at J, with 11 bases between the two ends. The CDR3 contains 14 residues. Germline V gene lookup returns CDR1 SNHLY and CDR2 FYNNEI. The CDR3 sequence: CASSRQRDGNTIYF. The CDR3 DNA sequence: TGTGCCAGCAGTCGACAGAGGGATGGAAACACCATATATTTT.

In this sample, this clonotype turned up a few times. The gene calls are TRBV11-2 and TRBJ1-1, with 9 bases matching TRBD1. The germline V gene encodes CDR1 SGHAT and CDR2 FQNNGV. The CDR3 covers 16 residues. With V trimmed by 2 bases and J by 4 bases, 8 bases remained unmatched. CDR3 amino acids: CASSLLGTGTITEAFF. CDR3 coding DNA: TGTGCCAGCAGCTTACTAGGGACAGGGACTATCACTGAAGCTTTCTTT.

In this sample, this clonotype turned up a few times. The chain combines TRBV29-1 with TRBJ1-2; TRBD1 matches at 8 bases. Looked up from germline, CDR1 is SQVTM and CDR2 is ANQGSEA. V was pared by 7 bases and J by 6 bases, with 13 bases of the junction left unmatched. This CDR3 comprises 14 residues. CDR3: CSALDQGAFNGYTF. CDR3 in DNA: TGCAGCGCCCTGGATCAGGGGGCGTTTAATGGCTACACCTTC.

The rearrangement links TRBV20-1 to TRBJ2-7; weak D call: TRBD1 (6 bases). Germline CDR1 DFQATT, CDR2 SNEGSKA (reference sequence). The germline V and J ends were trimmed by 0 bases and 2 bases, with 14 bases remaining between them. The length of the CDR3 is 15 residues. The CDR3 coding sequence is TGCAGTGCTAGAGATTGGCAGGGGAAAACCTACGAGCAGTACTTC. This translates into CSARDWQGKTYEQYF.

In its sample, this clonotype was seen a few times. A junction boundary mismatches the germline segment, possibly from a read error. The chain employs TRBV20-1 and TRBJ2-5; perhaps TRBD2 as D (5 bases). Germline loops: CDR1 DFQATT, CDR2 SNEGSKA (reference sequence). This CDR3 is 14 amino acids long. The CDR3 DNA is TGCAGTGCTCTCCCTGGACTTGTTCAAGAGGCCCAGTACTTC. This gives the protein CSALPGLVQEAQYF.

To note about this clonotype: The DNA is omitted, as the CDR3 cannot be located on it reliably, and the CDR3 follows TCRdb's listing. J is TRBJ1-2 and V is TRBV5-1. Germline V lookup: CDR1 SGHRS, CDR2 YFSETQ. The CDR3 region is 21 residues in length, termini included. The CDR3 spells CASSLGRQETQYFGPARGYTF.

Concerning this clonotype: A much larger clone differs by one base, so this may be a read error. This chain connects TRBV7-2 to TRBJ2-7; TRBD1 agrees at 10 bases. The CDR3 sequence is 15 residues long. V was clipped by 5 bases and J by 7 bases; unmatched bases: 11. Germline assignment: CDR1 SGHTA and CDR2 FQGNSA. CDR3 sequence (DNA): TGTGCCAGCAGCCCTCCCGGGGACAGGGGAGGAGAGCAGTACTTC. Translated, it gives CASSPPGDRGGEQYF. The full variable domain, with the rest looked up from reference TRBV7-2 and TRBJ2-7, is GAGVSQSPSNKVTEKGKDVELRCDPISGHTALYWYRQSLGQGLEFLIYFQGNSAPDKSGLPSDRFSAERTGGSVSTLTIQRTQQEDSAVYLCASSPPGDRGGEQYFGPGTRLTVT.

The chain carries TRBV19 and TRBJ1-5; D gene uncertain. The CDR3 is made up of 16 amino acids. V was shortened by 1 base and J by 1 base, with 11 bases between the two germline ends. In germline, CDR1 is LNHDA, CDR2 SQIVND (reference sequence). The CDR3 nucleotides read TGTGCCAGTAGTATAGGGTGGGGAGAAAGCAATCAGCCCCAGCATTTT. This translates into CASSIGWGESNQPQHF.

This clonotype was detected only a few times. Compared with germline, one end of the junction differs, possibly owing to a read error. DNA of the CDR3: TGCGCCAGCATTGAGGGACCGCGGGGTTCACCCCTCCACTTT. Translated: CASIEGPRGSPLHF. This chain connects TRBV10-2 to TRBJ1-6; D possibly corresponds to TRBD1 (5 bases). The length of the CDR3 is 14 residues. Germline V gene sequence: CDR1 WSHSY, CDR2 SAAADI.

The rearrangement links TRBV12-3 or TRBV12-4 to TRBJ1-1; possible D gene TRBD1, 5 bases. This CDR3 has 12 amino acids. Trimming removed 7 bases at V and 8 bases at J, with 14 bases between. The CDR3 DNA follows: TGTGCCAGCATATCCGGGGACTCCGAAGCTTTCTTT. Its translation is CASISGDSEAFF.

J is TRBJ1-2 and V is TRBV28; perhaps TRBD1 as D (5 bases). This CDR3 spans 11 amino acids. V lost 9 bases and J 4 bases, leaving 9 bases between the germline ends. Germline loops: CDR1 MDHEN, CDR2 SYDVKM. The CDR3 protein is CASDSLYGYTF. The CDR3 DNA reads TGTGCCAGTGACAGCCTCTATGGCTACACCTTC.

The chain joins TRBV7-2 to TRBJ1-6; no definite D call. V gave up 3 bases and J gave up 7 bases, with 10 bases separating them. Germline CDR1 SGHTA, CDR2 FQGNSA. The length of the CDR3 is 14 residues. CDR3: CASSFGVSNSPLHF. The CDR3 DNA sequence: TGTGCCAGCAGCTTCGGGGTATCAAATTCACCCCTCCACTTT.

This clonotype showed up just a few times. The V call is TRBV7-3, the J call TRBJ2-1; D remains unclear. Germline V gives CDR1 SGHTA, CDR2 FQGTGA. Trimming pared 4 bases from V and 5 bases from J, leaving 12 bases between. This CDR3 contains 14 residues. CDR3 amino acids: CASSSTTGHNEQFF. In nucleotides, the CDR3 is TGTGCCAGCAGCTCAACGACTGGACACAATGAGCAGTTCTTC.

This chain connects TRBV30 to TRBJ2-7; D unresolved. In germline, CDR1 is GTSNPN, CDR2 SVGIG (reference sequence). The CDR3 consists of 11 residues. V lost 0 bases, J lost 5 bases, and 5 bases lay in between. CDR3 nucleotide sequence: TGTGCCTGGAGTGTAGTTAACGAGCAGTACTTC. This sequence encodes CAWSVVNEQYF.